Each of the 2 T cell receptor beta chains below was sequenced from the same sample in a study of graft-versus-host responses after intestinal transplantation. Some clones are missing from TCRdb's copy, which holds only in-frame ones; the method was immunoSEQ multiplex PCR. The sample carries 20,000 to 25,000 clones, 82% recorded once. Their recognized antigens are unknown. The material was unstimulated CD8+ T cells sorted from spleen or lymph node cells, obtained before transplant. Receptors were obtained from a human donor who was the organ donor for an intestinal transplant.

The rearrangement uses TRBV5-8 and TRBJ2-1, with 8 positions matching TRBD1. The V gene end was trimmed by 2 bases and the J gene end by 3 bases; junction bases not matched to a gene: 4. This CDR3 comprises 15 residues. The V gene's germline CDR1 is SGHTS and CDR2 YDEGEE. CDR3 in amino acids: CASSLVQGVYNEQFF. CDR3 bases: TGTGCCAGCAGCTTAGTACAGGGGGTCTACAATGAGCAGTTCTTC.

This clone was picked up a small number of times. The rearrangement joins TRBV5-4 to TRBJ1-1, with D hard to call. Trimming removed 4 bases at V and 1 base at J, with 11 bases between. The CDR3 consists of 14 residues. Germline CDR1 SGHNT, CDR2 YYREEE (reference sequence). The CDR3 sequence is CASSVMGGNTEAFF. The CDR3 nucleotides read TGTGCCAGCAGCGTAATGGGAGGGAACACTGAAGCTTTCTTT.